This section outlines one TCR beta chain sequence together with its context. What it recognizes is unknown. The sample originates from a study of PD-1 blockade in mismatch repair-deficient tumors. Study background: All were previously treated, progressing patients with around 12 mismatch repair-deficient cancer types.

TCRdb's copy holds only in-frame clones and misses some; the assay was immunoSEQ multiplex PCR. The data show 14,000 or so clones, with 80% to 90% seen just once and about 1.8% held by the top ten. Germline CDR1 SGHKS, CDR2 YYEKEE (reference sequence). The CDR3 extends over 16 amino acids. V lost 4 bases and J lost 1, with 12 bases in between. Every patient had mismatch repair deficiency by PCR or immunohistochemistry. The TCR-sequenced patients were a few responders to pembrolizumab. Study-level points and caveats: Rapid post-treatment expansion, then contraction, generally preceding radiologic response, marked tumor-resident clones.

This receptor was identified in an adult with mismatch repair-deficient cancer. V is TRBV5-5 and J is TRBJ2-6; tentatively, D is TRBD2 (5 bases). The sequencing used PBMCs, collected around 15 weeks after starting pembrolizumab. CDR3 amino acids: CASSPFGESGANVLTF. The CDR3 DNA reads TGTGCCAGCAGCCCGTTCGGGGAATCTGGGGCCAACGTCCTGACTTTC. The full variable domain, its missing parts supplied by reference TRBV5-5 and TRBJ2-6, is DAGVTQSPTHLIKTRGQQVTLRCSPISGHKSVSWYQQVLGQGPQFIFQYYEKEERGRGNFPDRFSARQFPNYSSELNVNALLLGDSALYLCASSPFGESGANVLTFGAGSRLTVL.